Given below is one T cell receptor beta chain in context. Its cognate antigen is unknown. The data were produced by immunoSEQ multiplex PCR, yet TCRdb's version contains in-frame clones alone and is incomplete. In total the sample includes around 35,000 clones, none of them seen once. The data stem from a study of T cells after posttransplantation cyclophosphamide. The germline V gene encodes CDR1 SGHRS and CDR2 YFSETQ. Losses at the gene ends were 0 bases for V and 5 bases for J; bases not matched to a gene: 11. The CDR3 length is 17 residues. Study observations and caveats: After PTCy, TRB diversity resembled that of CNI/methotrexate controls. Donor-recipient repertoire similarity was low at 1-2 months, rising over year one. TRB overlap between skin or GI tissue T cells and blood was limited.

Peripheral blood was collected from the related graft donor on the marrow donation day. Sequencing was done on a sample of PBMCs. This sequence originates from a woman between 50 and 59 years old in good health and a related stem cell transplant donor. The J gene is TRBJ1-5, the V gene TRBV5-1; TRBD1 matches 7 bases. The CDR3 sequence: CASSLAPTGSGDQPQHF. Here the CDR3 DNA reads TGCGCCAGCAGCTTGGCCCCGACAGGGAGCGGCGATCAGCCCCAGCATTTT.